The entry below describes one T cell receptor beta chain. The target of this receptor is not known. No clone much larger than this one lies a single base away; base qualities are absent. The immunoSEQ Assay, a bias-controlled multiplex PCR, was used to amplify TCRbeta CDR3 regions from genomic DNA. Regarding the original processing steps: Within the assay, amplification of reference gene primers was used to estimate how many nucleated cells each sample contained. To quantify the absolute abundance of each unique TCRbeta CDR3 rearrangement, sequence reads were collapsed and filtered. For each sample, productive Simpson clonality was calculated as the square root of Simpson's diversity index over productive rearrangements. In TCRdb, the immuneACCESS table is reduced to in-frame sequences with V and J assigned. These tables do not hold every clone; where another copy was compared, an unresolved V gene accounts for under half, and the others remain unexplained. V, J and clone size were drawn from that table, and D and trimming were deduced from the DNA. The sample table holds about 200,000 clones, of which around nine tenths were seen once. In total, the top ten clones hold roughly 6.4% of the sample.

This specimen belongs to a study of blood T cell repertoires in COVID-19 (dated by TCRdb to 2020 to 2022). With regard to the full study: Samples from collaborators originated in the United States, Italy and Spain and spanned both the acute and convalescent phases of COVID-19. Subjects who had been exposed to COVID-19, were actively infected with it, or had recovered from it provided the deeply sampled blood TCRbeta repertoires that made up the dataset. The material from the prospective study consisted of cDNA or gDNA derived from T cells, B-cell-depleted T cells, or PBMCs. Where HLA class I and class II types were available, the types were taken from metadata supplied by the sample provider, not from assay-based typing. Sample metadata almost always included a de-identified subject ID, COVID-19 status, age in years and sex. Samples were obtained from the ongoing ImmuneRACE study (first 160 participants) and from about 1,300 subjects provided by 6 global collaborators. A freely available public database, intended as a resource for researchers studying the immune response to SARS-CoV-2, is where the repertoires were released.

The CDR3, cysteine through phenylalanine, is 14 amino acids long. The DNA shown is the 42-base CDR3, in frame from base 1. Per the germline V gene, SNHLY is the CDR1 and FYNNEI is the CDR2. The junction shows trimming of 7 bases on V and 3 bases on J, plus 15 bases between the germline ends. A second Seattle source provided samples from volunteer blood donors who had recovered from COVID-19. The collaborating institutions used their own protocols to collect whole blood in K2EDTA tubes. Collaborator samples were shipped for TCRbeta analysis as frozen whole blood, isolated PBMCs, or DNA extracted from either sample type. Findings and caveats that apply to the study as a whole: The amount of clinical and demographic metadata varied by source and participant and was provided uncurated.

In this chain, TRBV2 is recombined with TRBJ1-2; the D gene is perhaps TRBD1, on 5 matching bases. This receptor was identified in a man between 60 and 75 years old who had recovered from COVID-19. The sequenced material came from peripheral blood. Here the CDR3 is given as CASNPDKLDYGYTF. The sequenced DNA is TGTGCCAGCAACCCGGACAAGTTGGACTATGGCTACACCTTC.